Given below is one TCR beta chain in context. The entry originates in a study of blood T cell repertoires in COVID-19. Looking at the study overall: In each case, the material was cDNA or gDNA derived from T cells, B-cell-depleted T cells, or PBMCs.

The CDR3 has 13 residues. Germline V gives CDR1 MDHEN, CDR2 SYDVKM. V lost 5 bases to trimming and J lost 6 bases, with 11 bases between them. How the authors handled the data: The authors estimated nucleated cell counts from reference gene primer amplification. This table comes from immunoSEQ multiplex PCR, and its TCRdb copy is limited to in-frame clones, with some not included. Clone size and V and J calls were adopted from that table, with D and trimming inferred from the DNA. The sample carries some 71,000 clones, approximately 82% recorded once. This TCR derives from a woman aged 50 to 65 with acute or convalescent COVID-19. This chain links TRBV28 with TRBJ2-1; D may be TRBD1 (6 bases). What was sequenced was peripheral blood. CDR3 nucleotide sequence: TGTGCCAGCAGTGACCGAGGGGGCAATGAGCAGTTCTTC. Protein sequence: CASSDRGGNEQFF. Using reference TRBV28 and TRBJ2-1 for the parts outside the CDR3, the full variable domain is DVKVTQSSRYLVKRTGEKVFLECVQDMDHENMFWYRQDPGLGLRLIYFSYDVKMKEKGDIPEGYSVSREKKERFSLILESASTNQTSMYLCASSDRGGNEQFFGPGTRLTVL.